What follows are 5 T cell receptor beta chains derived from one specimen sequenced in a study of shared clonotypes between healthy human individuals. TCRdb's table, derived via immunoSEQ multiplex PCR, lists solely in-frame clones and lacks some. The profile shows tens of thousands of clones, about 61% of them singletons. The sequenced sample consisted of memory CD8+ T cells sorted from blood. The subset is: CD45RO+ cells pooled with CCR7-negative TemRA cells. All receptors derive from a man aged 30 to 39 in good health.

The chain carries TRBV7-2 and TRBJ2-7; no clear D gene. The germline V gene has CDR1 SGHTA and CDR2 FQGNSA. The germline V and J ends were trimmed by 6 bases and 0 bases, with 12 bases remaining between them. The length of the CDR3 is 14 residues. As DNA, the CDR3 is TGTGCCAGCAGATTCTCCCCGGGCTCCTACGAGCAGTACTTC. It codes for CASRFSPGSYEQYF.

CDR3 sequence reads: CASSLSRGQGDEQFF. The CDR3 region has the DNA TGTGCCAGCAGTTTATCGCGGGGACAGGGTGATGAGCAGTTCTTC. V gene TRBV27 combines with J gene TRBJ2-1; 9 nucleotides line up with TRBD1. The J segment lost 8 bases and the V segment lost 0 bases, leaving 5 bases of the junction unmatched. This CDR3 spans 15 amino acids. Per the germline V gene, CDR1 is MNHEY and CDR2 is SMNVEV (reference sequence).

The V call is TRBV9, the J call TRBJ2-3; TRBD2 agrees at 12 bases. This CDR3 spans 16 amino acids. The trim removed 4 bases at V and 0 bases at J, leaving 3 bases unmatched. CDR1 is SGDLS, CDR2 YYNGEE, per germline. CDR3 DNA: TGTGCCAGCAGCCCAGGGACTAGCGGGAGCACAGATACGCAGTATTTT. Its translation is CASSPGTSGSTDTQYF. The variable domain in full, with the rest retrieved from reference TRBV9 and TRBJ2-3, is DSGVTQTPKHLITATGQRVTLRCSPRSGDLSVYWYQQSLDQGLQFLIQYYNGEERAKGNILERFSAQQFPDLHSELNLSSLELGDSALYFCASSPGTSGSTDTQYFGPGTRLTVL.

The genes are TRBV2 and TRBJ2-7; possible D gene TRBD2, 6 bases. CDR3 length: 15 residues. The germline gives CDR1 SNHLY, CDR2 FYNNEI. Trimming left V 3 bases short and J 3 bases short, with 15 bases between. Written as DNA, the CDR3 is TGTGCCAGCAGTGAGTGGAGGGGACCTAACTACGAGCAGTACTTC. It encodes CASSEWRGPNYEQYF.

The rearrangement uses TRBV5-1 and TRBJ2-3; maybe TRBD1 (6 bases). Germline CDR1 reads SGHRS; CDR2 reads YFSETQ. Deletions cut 8 bases from V and 2 bases from J, with 12 bases between. The CDR3 totals 13 residues. This CDR3 reads CASRTGNTDTQYF. The CDR3 nucleotides are TGCGCCAGTCGTACAGGGAACACAGATACGCAGTATTTT.